These 20 T cell receptor beta chains originate from one sample sequenced in a study of blood T cell repertoires in COVID-19. Repertoires were generated with immunoSEQ multiplex PCR, while TCRdb's copy carries only in-frame clones and drops some. The table lists about 36,000 clones, about three quarters of them singletons. The sample was peripheral blood. The receptors originated from a man in his sixties with active COVID-19.

V usage is TRBV27 and J usage is TRBJ2-3; D might be TRBD1 (5 bases). CDR1 is MNHEY and CDR2 is SMNVEV in the germline V gene (reference sequence). The CDR3 loop spans 15 amino acids. Trimming left V 1 base short and J 3 bases short, with 11 bases between. This chain's CDR3 is CASSLWAGMTDTQYF. CDR3 coding DNA: TGTGCCAGCAGTTTATGGGCAGGGATGACAGATACGCAGTATTTT.

The chain employs TRBV6-5 and TRBJ1-4; 7 nucleotides agree with TRBD1. CDR1 is MNHEY and CDR2 is SVGAGI in the germline V gene. The CDR3 has 16 residues. Trimming took 4 bases from V and 5 from J; bases not matched to a gene: 10. The chain's CDR3 is CASSLKRGLGNEKLFF. The CDR3, as DNA: TGTGCCAGCAGTTTAAAAAGGGGGCTCGGAAATGAAAAACTGTTTTTT.

The V and J genes are TRBV10-3 and TRBJ1-3; 7 bases fit TRBD1. CDR1 is ENHRY, CDR2 SYGVKD, per germline. This CDR3 is built from 16 residues. Losses at the gene ends were 2 bases for V and 3 bases for J; bases not matched to a gene: 7. The CDR3 here is CAISELGQQGGNTIYF. The CDR3 nucleotides read TGTGCCATCAGTGAGCTGGGACAGCAAGGTGGAAACACCATATATTTT.

The V and J genes are TRBV10-3 and TRBJ1-5; unclear D gene. CDR3 length equals 16 residues. Germline V gives CDR1 ENHRY, CDR2 SYGVKD. V was clipped by 2 bases and J by 2 bases, with 13 bases between them. CDR3 DNA sequence: TGTGCCATCAGTGAGGATTCCCCGGTCGGCAATCAGCCCCAGCATTTT. Its translation is CAISEDSPVGNQPQHF.

This chain links TRBV6-5 with TRBJ1-6; 7 bases match TRBD1. The CDR3 has 15 amino acids. CDR1 and CDR2 from the germline V gene are MNHEY and SVGAGI. Trimming at V came to 5 bases and at J to 7 bases, leaving 8 bases not matched to a gene. The CDR3 DNA is TGTGCCAGCAGTCCCAGGACAGGAGCCAATTCACCCCTCCACTTT. It yields the protein CASSPRTGANSPLHF.

The chain recombines TRBV6-5 with TRBJ2-1, with 7 positions matching TRBD2. There are 15 residues in the CDR3. Per the germline V gene, CDR1 is MNHEY and CDR2 is SVGAGI. The J segment lost 0 bases and the V segment lost 5 bases, leaving 4 bases of the junction unmatched. The CDR3 reads CASSRTRSSYNEQFF. DNA for the CDR3: TGTGCCAGCAGTCGGACTAGGAGCTCCTACAATGAGCAGTTCTTC.

This clone appeared a few times. This chain connects TRBV7-9 to TRBJ2-1; 12 nucleotides agree with TRBD2. This CDR3 is built from 15 residues. The ends lost 10 bases at V and 4 bases at J; junction bases unmatched: 8. Germline values: CDR1 SEHNR, CDR2 FQNEAQ (reference sequence). CDR3 protein: CAIFTGTSGYNEQFF. CDR3 sequence (DNA): TGTGCCATCTTTACCGGGACTAGCGGGTACAATGAGCAGTTCTTC.

The V call is TRBV6-2 or TRBV6-3, the J call TRBJ1-5, with 8 bases lining up with TRBD1. CDR1 is MNHEY and CDR2 is SVGEGT in the germline V gene. The ends lost 4 bases at V and 5 bases at J; junction bases unmatched: 10. This CDR3 is built from 16 residues. This CDR3 reads CASSFSDRVYHQPQHF. For the CDR3, the DNA is TGTGCCAGCAGTTTTTCGGACAGGGTTTATCATCAGCCCCAGCATTTT.

V and J are TRBV28 and TRBJ1-5; TRBD1 aligns across 11 bases. CDR1 is MDHEN and CDR2 is SYDVKM in the germline V gene. CDR3 length: 17 amino acids. The trim removed 6 bases at V and 0 bases at J, leaving 7 bases unmatched. The CDR3 DNA sequence: TGTGCCAGCAGCCCCTATGGGACAGGGGGTAGCAATCAGCCCCAGCATTTT. It is translated as CASSPYGTGGSNQPQHF. Full variable domain (rest looked up from reference TRBV28 and TRBJ1-5): DVKVTQSSRYLVKRTGEKVFLECVQDMDHENMFWYRQDPGLGLRLIYFSYDVKMKEKGDIPEGYSVSREKKERFSLILESASTNQTSMYLCASSPYGTGGSNQPQHFGDGTRLSIL.

Written as DNA, the CDR3 is TGCGCCAGCAGCCCTGGTAGGGGTAGTGGGGCTGAAGCTTTCTTT. Its translation: CASSPGRGSGAEAFF. The rearrangement uses TRBV5-1 and TRBJ1-1; D is perhaps TRBD1 (5 bases). The CDR3 consists of 15 residues. The germline V and J ends were trimmed by 4 bases and 6 bases, with 19 bases remaining between them. The germline CDR1 and CDR2 sequences are SGHRS and YFSETQ. Filled out from reference TRBV5-1 and TRBJ1-1, the complete variable domain reads KAGVTQTPRYLIKTRGQQVTLSCSPISGHRSVSWYQQTPGQGLQFLFEYFSETQRNKGNFPGRFSGRQFSNSRSEMNVSTLELGDSALYLCASSPGRGSGAEAFFGQGTRLTVV.

The gene calls are TRBV30 and TRBJ2-1, with 8 bases fitting TRBD2. This CDR3 has 14 residues. J gave up 2 bases and V 5 bases, and 5 bases lay outside the gene matches. The germline V gene encodes CDR1 GTSNPN and CDR2 SVGIG (reference sequence). The DNA of the CDR3 is TGTGCCTGGTCTCCCGGGGGGGCCTACAATGAGCAGTTCTTC. Translation: CAWSPGGAYNEQFF.

DNA of the CDR3: TGTGCCAGCAGCTCGGACAGCTTTAATGAAAAACTGTTTTTT. Encoded protein: CASSSDSFNEKLFF. The gene calls are TRBV7-9 and TRBJ1-4; D might be TRBD1 (6 bases). V lost 4 bases to trimming and J lost 4 bases, with 10 bases between them. CDR1 is SEHNR, CDR2 FQNEAQ, per germline (reference sequence). The CDR3 covers 14 residues.

The chain joins TRBV7-3 to TRBJ2-7; D might be TRBD1 (5 bases). Germline V CDR1 and CDR2: SGHTA, FQGTGA. V was clipped by 0 bases and J by 5 bases, with 8 bases between them. The CDR3 is 13 amino acids. The DNA for the CDR3 is TGTGCCAGCAGCTTAACTCCAGGGAACGAGCAGTACTTC. It codes for CASSLTPGNEQYF.

This chain links TRBV16 with TRBJ1-2; D unclear. The CDR3 length is 12 residues. Trimming stripped 4 bases from V and 8 bases from J, with 11 bases between. Germline lookup yields CDR1 KGHSY and CDR2 FQNENV. CDR3 in DNA: TGTGCCAGCAGCCCCTCCTCCGAGGGCTACACCTTC. This translates into CASSPSSEGYTF.

The V call is TRBV6-2 or TRBV6-3, the J call TRBJ1-1, with D hard to call. The V end was cut by 3 bases, the J end by 1 base, with 9 bases between. Germline CDR1 is MNHEY and CDR2 is SVGEGT. This CDR3 is 14 amino acids long. The CDR3 here is CASSYTVPNTEAFF. The CDR3 DNA reads as TGTGCCAGCAGTTATACGGTCCCGAACACTGAAGCTTTCTTT.

This clone turned up a few times. V gene TRBV9 combines with J gene TRBJ2-1; 12 bases agree with TRBD2. V shed 2 bases and J 3 bases; nucleotides not matched to a gene: 6. Germline CDR1 is SGDLS and CDR2 is YYNGEE. The CDR3 is 17 amino acids. The CDR3 sequence is CASSVELAGGFYNEQFF. The CDR3 DNA sequence: TGTGCCAGCAGCGTTGAACTAGCGGGGGGTTTCTACAATGAGCAGTTCTTC.

This sequence joins TRBV3-1 (or the pseudogene TRBV3-2) and TRBJ2-7, with a weak D call TRBD2 (5 bases). Germline V CDR1 and CDR2: LGHDT, YNNKEL (reference sequence). The CDR3 sequence is 13 residues long. V was pared by 2 bases and J by 6 bases, with 11 bases between. In DNA form, the CDR3 reads TGTGCCAGCAGCCAAACCGGGAACAGCGAGCAGTACTTC. Its protein is CASSQTGNSEQYF.

This sequence joins TRBV18 and TRBJ2-1; 12 positions match TRBD2. V lost 1 base to trimming and J lost 7 bases; unmatched junction nucleotides: 5. CDR1 KGHSH and CDR2 LQKENI come from the germline V gene. This CDR3 contains 16 residues. The CDR3 region has the DNA TGTGCCAGCTCACCACGGCTAGCGGGGGGGCCTAATGAGCAGTTCTTC. Amino acids: CASSPRLAGGPNEQFF.

This rearrangement joins TRBV3-1 (or the pseudogene TRBV3-2) to TRBJ2-3, with 9 bases identical to TRBD2. CDR1 LGHDT and CDR2 YNNKEL come from the germline V gene (reference sequence). The CDR3 extends over 17 amino acids. The J segment lost 0 bases and the V segment lost 4 bases, leaving 8 bases of the junction unmatched. CDR3 residues: CASSRQGLALSTDTQYF. The CDR3 region has the DNA TGTGCCAGCAGCCGCCAGGGACTAGCTCTTAGCACAGATACGCAGTATTTT.

The chain joins TRBV5-4 to TRBJ2-3; 16 bases align to TRBD2. The CDR3 totals 16 residues. Unmatched junction bases numbered 6, after V lost 5 bases and J lost 6 bases. The germline V gene has CDR1 SGHNT and CDR2 YYREEE (reference sequence). CDR3 in DNA: TGTGCCAGCAGGCAGGGGACTAGCGGGGGGGAGGATACGCAGTATTTT. Encoded protein: CASRQGTSGGEDTQYF. The full variable domain, in which reference TRBV5-4 and TRBJ2-3 provide the parts outside the CDR3, is ETGVTQSPTHLIKTRGQQVTLRCSSQSGHNTVSWYQQALGQGPQFIFQYYREEENGRGNFPPRFSGLQFPNYSSELNVNALELDDSALYLCASRQGTSGGEDTQYFGPGTRLTVL.